These T cell receptor beta chains were read from a single sample in a study of T cell repertoires in cytomegalovirus infection. TCRdb called the reads again in MiXCR, with one record for every CDR3 protein. Of about 310,000 distinct CDR3 sequences in the sample, approximately 25% were seen once. No cognate antigen is known for these TCRs. The sample was cultured PBMCs, taken from culture after CMV antigen stimulation. These receptors came from a human donor in good health (CMV status not recorded). Some clones in this sample may be carry-over from other donors' samples. The CDR3 runs from the conserved cysteine through the conserved F or W. A D gene is named only where the DNA matches it firmly. Size is omitted from some rows. Given values are once, few, many or a class for expanded clones.

v_call,d_call,clone_size,cdr3_length,j_call,cdr3_aa,cdr3_nt
TRBV6-6,TRBD2,many,14,TRBJ2-7,CASSAGTRTGEQYF,TGTGCCAGCAGCGCCGGGACTAGAACGGGGGAGCAGTACTTC
TRBV6-1,NA,few,14,TRBJ1-6,CASSESGYNSPLHF,TGTGCCAGCAGTGAATCAGGCTATAATTCACCCCTCCACTTT
TRBV10-3,TRBD1,NA,15,TRBJ1-4,CAISEDRVTNEKLFF,TGTGCCATCAGTGAAGACAGGGTAACTAATGAAAAACTGTTTTTT
TRBV12-3/TRBV12-4,TRBD2,few,15,TRBJ2-2,CASRPTSGNTGELFF,TGTGCCAGCAGGCCTACTAGCGGGAACACCGGGGAGCTGTTTTTT
TRBV28,TRBD2,few,17,TRBJ2-2,CASSPAGLARLTGELFF,TGTGCCAGCAGTCCCGCCGGACTAGCGCGACTCACCGGGGAGCTGTTTTTT
TRBV5-1,NA,NA,13,TRBJ2-1,CASSLQITNEQFF,TGCGCCAGCAGCTTACAAATTACAAATGAGCAGTTCTTC
TRBV7-2,NA,few,16,TRBJ1-6,CASSLARGRGRSPLHF,TGTGCCAGCAGCTTAGCGAGGGGGAGAGGGCGTTCACCCCTCCACTTT
TRBV7-2,NA,many,15,TRBJ2-5,CASSFQEGGGETQYF,TGTGCCAGCAGCTTCCAGGAGGGGGGAGGCGAGACCCAGTACTTC
TRBV7-2,NA,few,14,TRBJ1-4,CASSLGSYNEKLFF,TGTGCCAGCAGCTTAGGAAGCTATAATGAAAAACTGTTTTTT
TRBV7-2,NA,many,15,TRBJ2-1,CASTRPRVSYNEQFF,TGTGCCAGCACCCGACCCAGGGTTTCCTACAATGAGCAGTTCTTC
TRBV6-8,NA,NA,15,TRBJ1-3,CASSGDTGFGNTIYF,TGTGCCAGCAGTGGAGACACAGGGTTCGGAAACACCATATATTTT
TRBV12-3/TRBV12-4,NA,many,13,TRBJ2-1,CASSLDINNEQFF,TGTGCCAGCAGTTTGGACATCAACAATGAGCAGTTCTTC
TRBV29-1,NA,NA,14,TRBJ2-7,CSVAFSGPRREQYF,TGCAGCGTCGCGTTCTCAGGACCCCGTCGAGAGCAGTACTTC
TRBV7-9,TRBD2,many,14,TRBJ2-1,CASSLRRERLEQFF,TGTGCCAGCAGCTTAAGGCGGGAGCGGTTGGAGCAGTTCTTC
TRBV15,NA,few,16,TRBJ2-6,CATSRHGGSGANVLTF,TGTGCCACCAGCAGACACGGGGGATCTGGGGCCAACGTCCTGACTTTC
TRBV30,TRBD2,NA,14,TRBJ2-1,CALGTSGLFNEQFF,TGTGCCTTGGGGACTAGCGGTTTGTTCAATGAGCAGTTCTTC
TRBV7-2,NA,many,14,TRBJ1-3,CASSQSGRGNTIYF,TGTGCCAGCAGCCAATCCGGGCGTGGAAACACCATATATTTT
TRBV6-1,TRBD1,many,14,TRBJ1-5,CASSRDSRNQPQHF,TGTGCCAGCAGCCGGGACAGTCGCAATCAGCCCCAGCATTTT
TRBV7-6,NA,few,13,TRBJ1-1,CASSFGRETEAFF,TGTGCCAGCAGCTTCGGCAGGGAGACTGAAGCTTTCTTT
TRBV7-2,NA,NA,15,TRBJ2-3,CASSLRGLRADTQYF,TGTGCCAGCAGCTTAAGGGGGTTAAGGGCAGATACGCAGTATTTT
TRBV5-1,TRBD2,NA,20,TRBJ2-6,CASSPKLAGGLLSGANVLTF,TGCGCCAGCAGCCCTAAACTAGCGGGAGGATTACTCTCTGGGGCCAACGTCCTGACTTTC
TRBV19,TRBD2,many,15,TRBJ2-1,CATRAGTSGIGEQFF,TGTGCCACTAGAGCCGGGACTAGCGGGATAGGTGAGCAGTTCTTC
TRBV6-6,TRBD1,many,14,TRBJ1-1,CASSAPGGNTEAFF,TGTGCCAGCAGCGCACCAGGGGGTAACACTGAAGCTTTCTTT
TRBV18,TRBD1,NA,16,TRBJ2-3,CASSRTGTGYTDTQYF,TGTGCCAGCTCACGTACCGGGACAGGGTACACAGATACGCAGTATTTT
TRBV4-3,NA,few,16,TRBJ2-1,CASSQEYGSGNNEQFF,TGCGCCAGCAGCCAAGAGTACGGGAGTGGCAACAATGAGCAGTTCTTC
TRBV5-5,TRBD2,few,16,TRBJ2-3,CASSLVSGKSTDTQYF,TGTGCCAGCAGCTTGGTTAGCGGGAAGAGCACAGATACGCAGTATTTT